Listed below are T cell receptor beta chains from one sample, sequenced in a study of blood T cells in healthy people across ages. TCRdb fed the 5' RACE reads into MiXCR, producing one record per CDR3 protein. The top ten hold 7% to 9.5% of the sample, which has 1.2 million to 1.5 million distinct CDR3 sequences, roughly 45% seen once. Sequencing input: blood. The receptor source for this set is a woman in her late teens or twenties in good health. CDR3s include the opening cysteine and the closing phenylalanine or tryptophan. Each record gives: CDR3 DNA, CDR3 protein, V gene, clone size, J gene, D gene. A D gene is named only where the DNA matches it firmly. For some rows the clone size is stated as once, few or many, or as a class when expanded; others skip it.

CDR3nt: TGTGCCAGCAGCCAAGGACTAGCGGGAGTTGGAGATACGCAGTATTTT; CDR3aa: CASSQGLAGVGDTQYF; v_gene: TRBV7-9; abundance: few; j_gene: TRBJ2-3; d_gene: TRBD2
CDR3nt: TGTGCCACCAGTGATGCTGGATACGACTACAATGAGCAGTTCTTC; CDR3aa: CATSDAGYDYNEQFF; v_gene: TRBV24-1; abundance: .; j_gene: TRBJ2-1; d_gene: .
CDR3nt: TGTGCCAGCAGTTTCCAGGGCTCCCCCTCCTACGAGCAGTACTTC; CDR3aa: CASSFQGSPSYEQYF; v_gene: TRBV12-3/TRBV12-4; abundance: .; j_gene: TRBJ2-7; d_gene: .
CDR3nt: TGTGCCAGCACCATCCCACCCAGGGGCGCGGGGGGCTACACCTTC; CDR3aa: CASTIPPRGAGGYTF; v_gene: TRBV28; abundance: .; j_gene: TRBJ1-2; d_gene: .
CDR3nt: TGTGCCATCGCGGACAGGGGACAAGAGACCCAGTACTTC; CDR3aa: CAIADRGQETQYF; v_gene: TRBV7-7; abundance: .; j_gene: TRBJ2-5; d_gene: TRBD1
CDR3nt: TGCGCCAGCAGCAGCCCTGAAGAGGTGGGAGAGACCCAGTACTTC; CDR3aa: CASSSPEEVGETQYF; v_gene: TRBV5-1; abundance: few; j_gene: TRBJ2-5; d_gene: .
CDR3nt: TGTGCCAGCAGTCCTATAGAGAAGGGATACTATGGCTACACCTTC; CDR3aa: CASSPIEKGYYGYTF; v_gene: TRBV27; abundance: once; j_gene: TRBJ1-2; d_gene: .
CDR3nt: TGTGCCAGCAGCCCAACCCCCCGGTGGGGACAGGGGGTACGTCTGGGTGAAAAACTGTTTTTT; CDR3aa: CASSPTPRWGQGVRLGEKLFF; v_gene: TRBV12-3/TRBV12-4; abundance: few; j_gene: TRBJ1-4; d_gene: TRBD1
CDR3nt: TGTGCCAGCAGCTTGGTGCTGGGGGAAGCTTTCTTT; CDR3aa: CASSLVLGEAFF; v_gene: TRBV5-6; abundance: .; j_gene: TRBJ1-1; d_gene: .
CDR3nt: TGTGCCAGCAGCCCCTTCATCATCAACACTGAAGCTTTCTTT; CDR3aa: CASSPFIINTEAFF; v_gene: TRBV27; abundance: .; j_gene: TRBJ1-1; d_gene: .
CDR3nt: TGTGCCAGCAGCCATACCCGGGACAGGGGCCTGAACACTGAAGCTTTCTTT; CDR3aa: CASSHTRDRGLNTEAFF; v_gene: TRBV12-3/TRBV12-4; abundance: few; j_gene: TRBJ1-1; d_gene: TRBD1
CDR3nt: TGTGCCAGCAGCCAGGTGCGGCGGGTGGTTACCGGGGAGCTGTTTTTT; CDR3aa: CASSQVRRVVTGELFF; v_gene: TRBV3-1; abundance: few; j_gene: TRBJ2-2; d_gene: .
CDR3nt: TGTGCCAGCAGCCTAGGGGGGTCACCCCAACTTGAGCAGTTCTTC; CDR3aa: CASSLGGSPQLEQFF; v_gene: TRBV6-1; abundance: few; j_gene: TRBJ2-1; d_gene: .
CDR3nt: TGTGCCAGCAGCGAGGGGACAGGGTATCAAGAGACCCAGTACTTC; CDR3aa: CASSEGTGYQETQYF; v_gene: TRBV11-3; abundance: few; j_gene: TRBJ2-5; d_gene: TRBD1
CDR3nt: TGCGCCTCCGGACGAGCGGGGAGACTCACAGATACGCAGTATTTT; CDR3aa: CASGRAGRLTDTQYF; v_gene: TRBV5-1; abundance: .; j_gene: TRBJ2-3; d_gene: TRBD2
CDR3nt: TGTGCCAGCAGTTTATCGCAGACTAGCGGGAGTAAATCCTCCTACAATGAGCAGTACTTC; CDR3aa: CASSLSQTSGSKSSYNEQYF; v_gene: TRBV27; abundance: once; j_gene: TRBJ2-7; d_gene: TRBD2
CDR3nt: TGCGCCAGCAGCCCCGACAGGGGAACCGAAGAGACCCAGTACTTC; CDR3aa: CASSPDRGTEETQYF; v_gene: TRBV5-1; abundance: once; j_gene: TRBJ2-5; d_gene: TRBD1
CDR3nt: TGCGCCAGCAGCTTGGAACAGGGCGAGAATGAAAAACTGTTTTTT; CDR3aa: CASSLEQGENEKLFF; v_gene: TRBV5-1; abundance: .; j_gene: TRBJ1-4; d_gene: .
CDR3nt: TGTACCAGCAGCCGCTCCGGGACATCCCTCTACGAGCAGTACTTC; CDR3aa: CTSSRSGTSLYEQYF; v_gene: TRBV14; abundance: .; j_gene: TRBJ2-7; d_gene: .
CDR3nt: TGTGCCAGCAAGAAAACCCTGGGTGGGCAGCCGAGCAATCAGCCCCAGCATTTT; CDR3aa: CASKKTLGGQPSNQPQHF; v_gene: TRBV27; abundance: many; j_gene: TRBJ1-5; d_gene: .